Listed below are T cell receptor beta chains from one sample, sequenced in a study of monozygotic twins with inflammatory bowel disease. Following a re-call of the 5' RACE reads, TCRdb has one entry per CDR3 protein and lacks DNA. The table lists around 450,000 distinct CDR3 sequences, with 2% to 3% in the top ten. Sequencing was done on a sample of blood. The source of these receptors is a human donor with ulcerative colitis or Crohn's disease, or a healthy co-twin of an affected twin (not recorded which). Both conserved end residues are part of each CDR3. Clone size is shown for a subset of rows, as once, few, many or a class of expanded clone.

v_gene	abundance	j_gene	CDR3aa
TRBV7-3	NA	TRBJ2-1	CASSLNEHNEQFF
TRBV21-1	NA	TRBJ2-7	CASNPNRGQGDEQYF
TRBV15	medium-sized	TRBJ2-2	CATSRVSGVGGELFF
TRBV12-5	NA	TRBJ2-3	CASGPAGNTDTQYF
TRBV5-1	NA	TRBJ2-5	CASSLKVFGETQYF
TRBV27	NA	TRBJ2-3	CASSFRYVTASTDTQYF
TRBV20-1	NA	TRBJ2-2	CSAHRDKNTGELFF
TRBV5-1	NA	TRBJ2-2	CASSLSLTGPGELFF
TRBV6-5	NA	TRBJ1-2	CASSYSFYGQGRGYTF
TRBV12-3/TRBV12-4	NA	TRBJ1-1	CASSPGFARDTEAFF
TRBV5-1	NA	TRBJ1-5	CASSVGGSNRPQHF
TRBV4-3	NA	TRBJ2-7	CASSQDRAGLYREQYF
TRBV7-2	NA	TRBJ1-1	CASSPIPGWTEAFF
TRBV11-1	NA	TRBJ2-1	CASTRLMGATAKYYNEQFF
TRBV18	NA	TRBJ1-1	CASSPGDRAFF
TRBV7-9	NA	TRBJ1-1	CASSRGEGLNTEAFF
TRBV5-1	NA	TRBJ2-5	CASGPGQPQETQYF
TRBV27	NA	TRBJ2-3	CASRVAGGPIDTQYF
TRBV14	NA	TRBJ2-1	CASSQDLRVAGSSYNEQFF
TRBV12-3/TRBV12-4	NA	TRBJ2-7	CASRIRSDEQYF
TRBV5-1	NA	TRBJ2-7	CASSPVGGSSYEQYF
TRBV28	NA	TRBJ2-3	CASTPSLGAPRSGYGTDTQYF
TRBV6-1	NA	TRBJ1-5	CASSERGPQHF
TRBV18	NA	TRBJ1-1	CASSHPGNSAFF
TRBV7-6	NA	TRBJ2-1	CATSLSLASGLYNEQFF
TRBV7-2	NA	TRBJ2-7	CASSSGVHEQYF
TRBV15	NA	TRBJ1-1	CASTRERNTEAFF
TRBV5-1	NA	TRBJ2-3	CASSLGQLLTDTQYF